This passage covers 24 T cell receptor beta chains from one sample sequenced in a study of T cells in tumors after PD-1 blockade. TCRdb's copy holds only in-frame clones and misses some; the assay was immunoSEQ multiplex PCR. In the table there are about 33,000 clones, around four fifths of which are singletons. The sequenced sample was PBMCs, obtained before anti-PD-1 treatment. All receptors come from a human donor with basal cell carcinoma.

The rearrangement uses TRBV5-1 and TRBJ2-2, with D maybe TRBD1 (5 bases). Trimming removed 0 bases from V and 4 bases from J, with 16 bases in between. The CDR3 is made up of 17 amino acids. Germline lookup yields CDR1 SGHRS and CDR2 YFSETQ. The CDR3 here is CASSLDFGRATTGELFF. The DNA of the CDR3 is TGCGCCAGCAGCTTGGATTTCGGCAGGGCGACCACCGGGGAGCTGTTTTTT.

This chain links TRBV19 with TRBJ1-1; TRBD1 aligns across 7 bases. Trimming took 4 bases from V and 11 from J; bases not matched to a gene: 10. Germline V gives CDR1 LNHDA, CDR2 SQIVND (reference sequence). The CDR3 is 13 residues long. The CDR3 DNA is TGTGCCAGTAGTACGCTCCGAGGGACAGAGGCTTTCTTT. This gives the protein CASSTLRGTEAFF.

This sequence joins TRBV10-3 and TRBJ1-1; D might be TRBD1 (6 bases). Germline CDR1 and CDR2: ENHRY and SYGVKD. Trimming pared 8 bases from V and 0 bases from J, leaving 7 bases between. The CDR3 length is 12 residues. CDR3 residues: CAIQGLNTEAFF. DNA of the CDR3: TGTGCCATCCAGGGGTTGAACACTGAAGCTTTCTTT.

The rearrangement links TRBV18 to TRBJ1-2; D remains unclear. Per germline, CDR1 KGHSH and CDR2 LQKENI. V lost 6 bases and J lost 5, with 16 bases in between. The CDR3 totals 14 residues. CDR3 protein: CASSPSQEKYGYTF. CDR3 nucleotides: TGTGCCAGCTCCCCCTCCCAGGAGAAATATGGCTACACCTTC. Using reference TRBV18 and TRBJ1-2 for the parts outside the CDR3, the full variable domain is NAGVMQNPRHLVRRRGQEARLRCSPMKGHSHVYWYRQLPEEGLKFMVYLQKENIIDESGMPKERFSAEFPKEGPSILRIQQVVRGDSAAYFCASSPSQEKYGYTFGSGTRLTVV.

The chain uses TRBV19 and TRBJ1-1, with TRBD1 matching 12 bases. The V gene end was trimmed by 5 bases and the J gene end by 6 bases; junction bases not matched to a gene: 7. The CDR3 length is 15 residues. Germline CDR1 reads LNHDA; CDR2 reads SQIVND (reference sequence). The CDR3 sequence is CASSPGTGGIAEAFF. CDR3 nucleotides: TGTGCCAGTAGTCCGGGGACAGGGGGCATTGCTGAAGCTTTCTTT. Filled out from reference TRBV19 and TRBJ1-1, the complete variable domain reads DGGITQSPKYLFRKEGQNVTLSCEQNLNHDAMYWYRQDPGQGLRLIYYSQIVNDFQKGDIAEGYSVSREKKESFPLTVTSAQKNPTAFYLCASSPGTGGIAEAFFGQGTRLTVV.

This chain links TRBV21-1 with TRBJ2-7. TRBV21-1 is reported as a pseudogene. This CDR3 is 14 amino acids long. The CDR3 bases are TGTGCCAGCATCACCGGTGGCTACCCGTACGAGCAGTACTTC. Residues: CASITGGYPYEQYF.

The table lists this clone with a few counts. The rearrangement links TRBV6-5 to TRBJ1-1; D not certain. Trimming took off 1 base at V and 1 base at J, with 7 bases between the two ends. The germline V gene has CDR1 MNHEY and CDR2 SVGAGI. The CDR3 sequence is 14 residues long. The CDR3, as DNA: TGTGCCAGCAGTTACTATGAGGGGAACACTGAAGCTTTCTTT. Protein sequence: CASSYYEGNTEAFF.

The V and J genes are TRBV6-6 and TRBJ1-6; TRBD1 is a possible D gene (6 bases). V gave up 8 bases and J gave up 7 bases, with 18 bases separating them. The germline V gene has CDR1 MNHNY and CDR2 SVGAGI (reference sequence). The CDR3 extends over 15 amino acids. As DNA, the CDR3 is TGTGCCAGCGCAGAAGGGGGGTTGGGAAATTCACCCCTCCACTTT. It codes for CASAEGGLGNSPLHF.

The chain recombines TRBV7-9 with TRBJ1-1; no firm D call. V shed 1 base and J shed 3 bases, with 12 bases lying between them. From germline, CDR1 is SEHNR and CDR2 FQNEAQ (reference sequence). CDR3 size: 15 residues. CDR3 coding DNA: TGTGCCAGCAGCTTAGGGTCAGGCGACCACACTGAAGCTTTCTTT. Protein sequence: CASSLGSGDHTEAFF.

The rearrangement uses TRBV25-1 and TRBJ2-2; D may be TRBD1 (8 bases). The germline V gene has CDR1 MGHDK and CDR2 SYGVNS. With 6 bases removed from V and 6 bases from J, the gap between germline ends came to 14 bases. The CDR3 loop spans 14 amino acids. As DNA, the CDR3 is TGTGCCAGCAGGGAACAGGGGGGGCCCGGGGAGCTGTTTTTT. Translating gives CASREQGGPGELFF.

The chain links TRBV4-3 to TRBJ1-1; D is unclear. The ends were cut back, 1 base at V and 4 bases at J, with 7 bases in the middle. The CDR3 contains 13 residues. Germline lookup yields CDR1 LGHNA and CDR2 YSLEER. CDR3 nucleotide sequence: TGCGCCAGCAGCCAAGCGGAGGGCACTGAAGCTTTCTTT. Its translation: CASSQAEGTEAFF.

V is TRBV7-9 and J is TRBJ2-5; possibly TRBD1 or TRBD2 for D (6 bases each). CDR1 SEHNR and CDR2 FQNEAQ come from the germline V gene (reference sequence). V was clipped by 5 bases and J by 1 base, with 23 bases between them. This CDR3 has 18 amino acids. The CDR3 DNA reads TGTGCCAGCAGCCCCCGCCAGGGTCCCAGGGGACTCCAAGAGACCCAGTACTTC. Translated: CASSPRQGPRGLQETQYF.

The rearrangement joins TRBV9 to TRBJ1-1; no firm D call. With 0 bases removed from V and 1 base from J, the gap between germline ends came to 4 bases. From germline, CDR1 is SGDLS and CDR2 YYNGEE. This CDR3 spans 13 amino acids. As DNA, the CDR3 is TGTGCCAGCAGCGTAGGAAGGAACACTGAAGCTTTCTTT. Its translation: CASSVGRNTEAFF.

The gene calls are TRBV20-1 and TRBJ2-2; 8 nucleotides align to TRBD2. The length of the CDR3 is 16 residues. Trimming cost V 3 bases and J 4 bases; bases outside gene matches: 10. From germline, CDR1 is DFQATT and CDR2 SNEGSKA (reference sequence). The CDR3 loop reads CSASIRGTRSTGELFF. The CDR3 DNA follows: TGCAGTGCTAGTATCCGCGGGACTAGGAGCACCGGGGAGCTGTTTTTT.

The V and J genes are TRBV20-1 and TRBJ2-3; the D is unclear. The CDR3 is 8 amino acids. Trimming stripped 5 bases from V and 8 bases from J, with 2 bases between. In germline, CDR1 is DFQATT, CDR2 SNEGSKA (reference sequence). DNA of the CDR3: TGCAGTGCTGGTACGCAGTATTTT. This gives the protein CSAGTQYF.

This sequence joins TRBV6-5 and TRBJ2-7, with D uncertain. Trimming removed 6 bases at V and 2 bases at J, with 14 bases between. This CDR3 spans 14 amino acids. Germline V lookup: CDR1 MNHEY, CDR2 SVGAGI. CDR3 in amino acids: CASSSRVDTYEQYF. DNA for the CDR3: TGTGCCAGCAGCTCCCGGGTGGATACCTACGAGCAGTACTTC.

The genes are TRBV29-1 and TRBJ2-7, with TRBD1 identical over 10 bases. The CDR3 totals 13 residues. The J segment lost 6 bases and the V segment lost 6 bases, leaving 8 bases of the junction unmatched. Germline assignment: CDR1 SQVTM and CDR2 ANQGSEA. The DNA of the CDR3 is TGCAGCGTCTCGGGACAGGGGCTATCCGAGCAGTACTTC. The encoded protein is CSVSGQGLSEQYF.

The V gene is TRBV28, the J gene TRBJ2-2, with a possible D match to TRBD2 (5 bases). Trimming stripped 5 bases from V and 3 bases from J, with 13 bases between. This CDR3 is built from 15 residues. Germline CDR1 is MDHEN and CDR2 is SYDVKM. In DNA, the CDR3 is TGTGCCAGCAGTCCTATGGCGGGCTACACCGGGGAGCTGTTTTTT. Translated: CASSPMAGYTGELFF.

The V call is TRBV7-2, the J call TRBJ2-5; D possibly uses TRBD1 or TRBD2 (5 bases each). The germline V gene has CDR1 SGHTA and CDR2 FQGNSA. The V and J ends lost 1 base and 4 bases respectively, with 16 bases between them. This CDR3 is 16 amino acids long. CDR3 residues: CASSLGLGVFGETQYF. CDR3 in DNA: TGTGCCAGCAGCTTAGGATTGGGGGTCTTTGGAGAGACCCAGTACTTC.

This chain connects TRBV28 to TRBJ2-1, with 11 bases aligning to TRBD2. CDR1 is MDHEN, CDR2 SYDVKM, per germline. V shed 5 bases, J shed 9 bases, and the junction held 9 bases outside the gene matches. The CDR3 consists of 15 residues. The CDR3: CASSPVAGGVGEQFF. The CDR3 DNA follows: TGTGCCAGCAGTCCGGTAGCGGGAGGGGTTGGTGAGCAGTTCTTC.

About this clone: The same CDR3 is also encoded by other DNA sequences in this sample. The chain is built from TRBV7-2 and TRBJ1-4; D remains ambiguous. The CDR3 spans 15 residues. Looked up from germline, CDR1 is SGHTA and CDR2 is FQGNSA. Trimming removed 1 base from V and 5 bases from J, with 11 bases in between. The CDR3 DNA reads TGTGCCAGCAGCTTAGGGGTGGGGTGGAATGAAAAACTGTTTTTT. As protein: CASSLGVGWNEKLFF.

V is TRBV12-3 or TRBV12-4 and J is TRBJ1-1; D gene ambiguous. V lost 6 bases to trimming and J lost 0 bases, with 8 bases between them. The CDR3 runs 13 residues. The CDR3 coding sequence is TGTGCCAGCAGAGCAGACATGAACACTGAAGCTTTCTTT. This codes for CASRADMNTEAFF.

The rearrangement uses TRBV24-1 and TRBJ2-3; D remains ambiguous. Germline CDR1 and CDR2: KGHDR and SFDVKD. This CDR3 is 14 amino acids long. V shed 0 bases and J shed 7 bases, with 10 bases lying between them. The DNA for the CDR3 is TGTGCCACCAGTGATTTGCCCCCACGATATACGCAGTATTTT. Translated: CATSDLPPRYTQYF.

The rearrangement links TRBV6-2 or TRBV6-3 to TRBJ2-5; perhaps TRBD2 as D (6 bases). With 2 bases removed from V and 5 bases from J, the gap between germline ends came to 15 bases. The CDR3 has 15 amino acids. The germline V gene encodes CDR1 MNHEY and CDR2 SVGEGT. The CDR3 protein is CASSYLFDGGETQYF. The CDR3 bases are TGTGCCAGCAGTTACCTTTTTGACGGAGGGGAGACCCAGTACTTC.